This TCR beta chain was captured by sequencing in a study of cytomegalovirus exposure and HLA in healthy donors. Amplification used 60 Vbeta primers and 13 Jbeta primers. Clones were sequenced by immunoSEQ multiplex PCR, and TCRdb holds only the in-frame ones, with some missing. The sample shows roughly 150,000 clones, around 80% of them seen only once. This CDR3 comprises 15 residues. The germline V gene has CDR1 MNHNS and CDR2 SASEGT. V dropped 2 bases and J dropped 0 bases, with 10 bases sitting between them. This chain uses TRBV6-1 with TRBJ1-1, with D possibly matching TRBD1 (5 bases). The sample consisted of PBMCs. This clonotype was obtained from a woman younger than 35 in good health and CMV-seronegative. The CDR3 coding sequence is TGTGCCAGCAGTGAAAGGGGCCTAATGAACACTGAAGCTTTCTTT. This encodes CASSERGLMNTEAFF.